Each of the 19 T cell receptor beta chains below was sequenced from the same sample in a study of blood T cells in healthy people across ages. A second PCR of roughly 7 to 11 cycles used a sample-barcoded 5' primer and a J-beta primer mix. TCRdb used MiXCR to reprocess the 5' RACE reads, holding one entry per CDR3 protein. The data show 1.5 million to 2 million distinct CDR3 sequences, around half seen once. The sequenced sample consisted of blood. The receptors come from a woman in her thirties or forties in good health.

This chain connects TRBV27 to TRBJ1-4; TRBD1 matches 8 bases. CDR1 MNHEY and CDR2 SMNVEV come from the germline V gene (reference sequence). Trimming at V came to 7 bases and at J to 6 bases, leaving 4 bases not matched to a gene. The CDR3 covers 13 residues. Written as DNA, the CDR3 is TGTGCCAGCACAGGGGGCGCTGATGAAAAACTGTTTTTT. Its translation: CASTGGADEKLFF.

The chain recombines TRBV4-1 with TRBJ1-2; perhaps TRBD1 as D (5 bases). This CDR3 spans 16 amino acids. V was shortened by 4 bases and J by 3 bases, with 18 bases between the two germline ends. CDR1 MGHRA and CDR2 YSYEKL come from the germline V gene. The CDR3 nucleotides are TGCGCCAGCAGCCGCGGGGCCGGGTCGCGTCACTATGGCTACACCTTC. Translated, it gives CASSRGAGSRHYGYTF.

This clonotype has just one count. The chain couples TRBV11-3 to TRBJ2-1, with D maybe TRBD2 (6 bases). Trimming took off 5 bases at V and 4 bases at J, with 12 bases between the two ends. The CDR3 spans 14 residues. Germline V CDR1 and CDR2: SGHNT, YENEEA. The CDR3 loop reads CASSPRGRYNEQFF. In DNA form, the CDR3 reads TGTGCCAGCAGCCCCCGGGGGAGGTACAATGAGCAGTTCTTC.

This clonotype has just a few counts. This chain joins TRBV20-1 and TRBJ2-7; 12 positions match TRBD2. The V gene end was trimmed by 7 bases and the J gene end by 2 bases; junction bases not matched to a gene: 3. The CDR3 contains 13 residues. The germline gives CDR1 DFQATT, CDR2 SNEGSKA (reference sequence). The CDR3 DNA reads TGCAGTGGTACTAGCGGGGGGACCTACGAGCAGTACTTC. It is translated as CSGTSGGTYEQYF.

As DNA, the CDR3 is TGTGCCAGCAGCTTAGGGCAGGGAAATGTGGGTGAAAAACTGTTTTTT. It specifies CASSLGQGNVGEKLFF. This rearrangement joins TRBV7-2 to TRBJ1-4, with D possibly matching TRBD1 (5 bases). Germline V gives CDR1 SGHTA, CDR2 FQGNSA. Trimming took 1 base from V and 7 from J, leaving 16 bases between them. This CDR3 region has 16 residues.

The sample holds many counts of this clonotype. The rearrangement uses TRBV6-2 or TRBV6-3 and TRBJ2-7; D is unclear. CDR1 is MNHEY and CDR2 is SVGEGT in the germline V gene. Trimming left V 2 bases short and J 2 bases short, with 4 bases between. CDR3 length equals 12 residues. CDR3 DNA sequence: TGTGCCAGCAGTTACGGGACCTACGAGCAGTACTTC. Encoded protein: CASSYGTYEQYF.

This chain connects TRBV20-1 to TRBJ2-5; 9 bases line up with TRBD2. After removal of 0 bases from V and 4 bases from J, the junction contained 15 bases not matched to a gene. Germline V gene lookup returns CDR1 DFQATT and CDR2 SNEGSKA (reference sequence). CDR3 length: 18 amino acids. CDR3 in amino acids: CSARDHLGGLAGRETQYF. The DNA of the CDR3 is TGCAGTGCTAGAGATCATCTTGGGGGCCTAGCGGGGAGAGAGACCCAGTACTTC.

The gene calls are TRBV4-1 and TRBJ2-4, with TRBD1 as a possible D gene (6 bases). V shed 4 bases and J shed 0 bases, with 13 bases lying between them. CDR3 length: 16 residues. The germline V gene has CDR1 MGHRA and CDR2 YSYEKL. The CDR3 DNA reads as TGCGCCAGCAGCCCCTCAGGGGCCCTAGCCAAAAACATTCAGTACTTC. This gives the protein CASSPSGALAKNIQYF.

The J gene is TRBJ2-5, the V gene TRBV4-3; D remains unclear. The germline gives CDR1 LGHNA, CDR2 YSLEER. The V end was cut by 1 base, the J end by 5 bases, with 8 bases between. The CDR3 has 13 residues. The CDR3 sequence is CASSQAERETQYF. DNA of the CDR3: TGCGCCAGCAGCCAAGCGGAGAGGGAGACCCAGTACTTC.

Here the CDR3 DNA reads TGTGCCAGTAGGGGGACAGGGATAGGGAATGAGCAGTTCTTC. It encodes CASRGTGIGNEQFF. J is TRBJ2-1 and V is TRBV19; 9 bases agree with TRBD1. The CDR3 spans 14 residues. Germline V gene lookup returns CDR1 LNHDA and CDR2 SQIVND (reference sequence). Germline trimming cut 6 bases from V and 7 bases from J; bases unmatched to any gene: 7.

The chain has TRBV25-1 and TRBJ1-1; TRBD1 is a possible D gene (6 bases). CDR1 is MGHDK and CDR2 is SYGVNS in the germline V gene. The ends were cut back, 1 base at V and 6 bases at J, with 18 bases in the middle. The CDR3 has 16 amino acids. The CDR3 DNA reads TGTGCCAGCAGTGAATCTTTGCTCGGGGACAAACCTGAAGCTTTCTTT. Translating gives CASSESLLGDKPEAFF. Variable domain in full (rest from reference TRBV25-1 and TRBJ1-1): EADIYQTPRYLVIGTGKKITLECSQTMGHDKMYWYQQDPGMELHLIHYSYGVNSTEKGDLSSESTVSRIRTEHFPLTLESARPSHTSQYLCASSESLLGDKPEAFFGQGTRLTVV.

The V and J genes are TRBV20-1 and TRBJ2-7, with D uncertain. The CDR3 consists of 15 residues. The germline V gene has CDR1 DFQATT and CDR2 SNEGSKA (reference sequence). With 5 bases removed from V and 7 bases from J, the gap between germline ends came to 24 bases. The CDR3 nucleotides read TGCAGTGCTCCACCCGGACGGTCTTCTCTCACGGAGCAGTACTTC. It yields the protein CSAPPGRSSLTEQYF.

The chain has TRBV2 and TRBJ2-5, with 11 positions matching TRBD1. This CDR3 comprises 13 residues. Germline loops: CDR1 SNHLY, CDR2 FYNNEI. V was clipped by 11 bases and J by 5 bases; unmatched bases: 7. The CDR3 DNA follows: TGTGCCTGTCGGGACAGGGGGATTGAGACCCAGTACTTC. It codes for CACRDRGIETQYF.

Here the CDR3 reads CASSSLTEAGGLYEQFF. DNA of the CDR3: TGTGCCAGCAGTTCCTTAACAGAAGCGGGGGGGCTCTATGAGCAGTTCTTC. The genes are TRBV27 and TRBJ2-1, with TRBD2 matching over 10 bases. The junction had 14 bases not matched to a gene; V was cut back by 4 bases and J by 8 bases. This CDR3 is 17 amino acids long. The germline V gene encodes CDR1 MNHEY and CDR2 SMNVEV (reference sequence).

This clonotype was detected only a few times. The rearrangement uses TRBV7-9 and TRBJ2-5; 10 bases map to TRBD1. The CDR3 contains 17 residues. In germline, CDR1 is SEHNR, CDR2 FQNEAQ (reference sequence). Unmatched junction bases numbered 16, after V lost 7 bases and J lost 5 bases. CDR3 in amino acids: CASNKGQGKALRETQYF. DNA of the CDR3: TGTGCCAGCAATAAGGGACAGGGGAAGGCGTTAAGGGAGACCCAGTACTTC.

This chain uses TRBV10-1 with TRBJ2-1; possibly TRBD2 for D (5 bases). This CDR3 spans 15 amino acids. Germline V gives CDR1 WNHNN, CDR2 SYGVQD (reference sequence). The V gene lost 3 bases and the J gene lost 9 bases, with 18 bases spanning the gap. CDR3 in amino acids: CASSEARPAGGEQFF. CDR3 in DNA: TGCGCCAGCAGTGAAGCCCGGCCGGCGGGTGGTGAGCAGTTCTTC.

Note on this clonotype: The junction departs from germline at one end; a sequencing error may be responsible. This chain uses TRBV20-1 with TRBJ1-1; no reliable D call. Germline CDR1 DFQATT, CDR2 SNEGSKA (reference sequence). The CDR3 spans 17 residues. CDR3 in amino acids: CSARGSQATGRSTEVFF. The CDR3 DNA reads as TGCAGTGCTAGAGGCAGTCAGGCGACCGGTCGATCCACTGAAGTTTTCTTT.

This clonotype was recorded a few times. The CDR3 DNA reads TGTGCCAGCAGCCAAGGGACTAGCGGGGGGGGAAACAATGAGCAGTTCTTC. Translating it yields CASSQGTSGGGNNEQFF. The chain has TRBV4-2 and TRBJ2-1; 15 bases agree with TRBD2. V was pared by 1 base and J by 5 bases, with 3 bases of the junction left unmatched. CDR1 is LGHNA and CDR2 is YNFKEQ in the germline V gene. This CDR3 region has 17 residues.

The chain has TRBV20-1 and TRBJ1-2; D may be TRBD1 (5 bases). Trimming removed 8 bases at V and 4 bases at J, with 20 bases between. Per the germline V gene, CDR1 is DFQATT and CDR2 is SNEGSKA (reference sequence). The CDR3 is made up of 14 amino acids. CDR3 protein: CSPHRGEGSYGYTF. The CDR3 DNA is TGCAGTCCCCATCGGGGGGAGGGGAGCTATGGCTACACCTTC.